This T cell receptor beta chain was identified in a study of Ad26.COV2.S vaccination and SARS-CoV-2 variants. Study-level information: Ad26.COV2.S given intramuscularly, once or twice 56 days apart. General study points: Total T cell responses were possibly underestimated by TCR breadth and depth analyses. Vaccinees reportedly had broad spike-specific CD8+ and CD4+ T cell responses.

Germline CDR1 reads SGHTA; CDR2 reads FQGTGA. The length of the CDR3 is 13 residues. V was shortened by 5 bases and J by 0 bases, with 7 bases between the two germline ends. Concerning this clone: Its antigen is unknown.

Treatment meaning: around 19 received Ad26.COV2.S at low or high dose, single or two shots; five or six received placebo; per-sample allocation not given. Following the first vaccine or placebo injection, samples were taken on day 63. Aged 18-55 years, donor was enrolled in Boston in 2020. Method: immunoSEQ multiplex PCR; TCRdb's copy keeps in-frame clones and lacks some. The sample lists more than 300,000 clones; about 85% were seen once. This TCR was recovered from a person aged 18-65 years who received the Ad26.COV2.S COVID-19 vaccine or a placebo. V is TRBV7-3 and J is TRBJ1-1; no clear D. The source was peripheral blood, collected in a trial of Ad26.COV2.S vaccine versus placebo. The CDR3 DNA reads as TGTGCCAGCAGCCGCGGGATGAACACTGAAGCTTTCTTT. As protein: CASSRGMNTEAFF.